The 21 T cell receptor beta chains below all came from one sample that was sequenced in a study of CD8 T cells in Susac syndrome (dated by TCRdb to the late 2010s). The receptor library was made with the immunoSEQ multiplex PCR assay. RNA was extracted with the RNeasy kit and about 0.5 to 1 ug was reverse transcribed using random hexamers. The raw public data were reprocessed by TCRdb itself: fastp quality trimming at Q25, MiXCR clonotype calling, in-frame beta chains only. Identical CDR3 protein sequences are pooled into one entry, listed with their most common genes and DNA. In this sample the table shows about 200,000 distinct CDR3 sequences, approximately 90% of which occur a single time. The ten largest make up about 0.15% of the sample. Sequencing was done on a sample of CD8+ T cells from PBMCs. The receptors stem from a human donor with multiple sclerosis.

The chain employs TRBV24-1 and TRBJ2-5; 14 nucleotides agree with TRBD2. The V gene end was trimmed by 4 bases and the J gene end by 2 bases; junction bases not matched to a gene: 11. The CDR3 is 19 residues long. CDR1 KGHDR and CDR2 SFDVKD come from the germline V gene. The CDR3 DNA reads as TGTGCCACCAGTGAACCATCCCGGACTAGCGGGGGGCAACAAGAGACCCAGTACTTC. Protein: CATSEPSRTSGGQQETQYF.

This clonotype was seen only once. The V call is TRBV5-1, the J call TRBJ1-1; no clear D gene. The V gene's germline CDR1 is SGHRS and CDR2 YFSETQ. Trimming pared 2 bases from V and 6 bases from J, leaving 17 bases between. The length of the CDR3 is 15 residues. The CDR3 is CASSFGPPLGAEAFF. The CDR3 bases are TGCGCCAGCAGCTTCGGGCCCCCGCTTGGGGCTGAAGCTTTCTTT.

This clonotype was picked up one time. This rearrangement joins TRBV12-3 or TRBV12-4 to TRBJ2-3; TRBD2 is a possible D gene (5 bases). Trimming left V 1 base short and J 4 bases short, with 15 bases between. The CDR3 extends over 16 amino acids. Here the CDR3 reads CASSLDGGTEADTQYF. The CDR3 region has the DNA TGTGCCAGCAGTTTAGACGGAGGCACAGAGGCAGATACGCAGTATTTT.

The chain joins TRBV29-1 to TRBJ2-7; 11 positions agree with TRBD2. The V segment lost 0 bases and the J segment 3 bases; nucleotides outside the gene matches: 4. The CDR3 is 15 amino acids. Looked up from germline, CDR1 is SQVTM and CDR2 is ANQGSEA. The CDR3 DNA reads as TGCAGCGTTGAAGATGAGGGGACTAGCGGCTACGAGCAGTACTTC. Translated: CSVEDEGTSGYEQYF.

The chain has TRBV11-2 and TRBJ2-5; D gene ambiguous. The CDR3 length is 14 residues. CDR1 and CDR2 from the germline V gene are SGHAT and FQNNGV. Between the trimmed V and J ends, which lost 1 base and 2 bases, there was a span of 8 bases. In nucleotides, the CDR3 is TGTGCCAGCAGCTTAGTGGCCCCTCAAGAGACCCAGTACTTC. Encoded protein: CASSLVAPQETQYF.

The V call is TRBV7-9, the J call TRBJ2-1, with a weak D call TRBD2 (5 bases). Germline V CDR1 and CDR2: SEHNR, FQNEAQ (reference sequence). This CDR3 is 15 amino acids long. With 5 bases removed from V and 2 bases from J, the gap between germline ends came to 13 bases. CDR3: CASSPIGEAYNEQFF. Written as DNA, the CDR3 is TGTGCCAGCAGCCCCATCGGGGAAGCCTACAATGAGCAGTTCTTC. Looking up the rest from reference TRBV7-9 and TRBJ2-1 gives the full variable domain: DTGVSQNPRHKITKRGQNVTFRCDPISEHNRLYWYRQTLGQGPEFLTYFQNEAQLEKSRLLSDRFSAERPKGSFSTLEIQRTEQGDSAMYLCASSPIGEAYNEQFFGPGTRLTVL.

J is TRBJ2-7 and V is TRBV7-9; TRBD1 matches at 7 bases. Germline V CDR1 and CDR2: SEHNR, FQNEAQ (reference sequence). The CDR3 has 14 amino acids. The junction had 5 bases not matched to a gene; V was cut back by 5 bases and J by 1 base. DNA of the CDR3: TGTGCCAGCAGCATGACAGGGCAATCCTACGAGCAGTACTTC. It specifies CASSMTGQSYEQYF.

This chain links TRBV5-6 with TRBJ1-1, with 7 bases lining up with TRBD1. V was pared by 1 base and J by 2 bases, with 5 bases of the junction left unmatched. Germline V lookup: CDR1 SGHDT, CDR2 YYEEEE. The CDR3 totals 15 residues. In nucleotides, the CDR3 is TGTGCCAGCAGCTTGAGTTACAGGGGAAACACTGAAGCTTTCTTT. This gives the protein CASSLSYRGNTEAFF.

This clonotype came up a few times. The gene calls are TRBV9 and TRBJ2-7; the D gene is possibly TRBD1 (7 bases). Germline lookup yields CDR1 SGDLS and CDR2 YYNGEE. This CDR3 spans 15 amino acids. With 2 bases removed from V and 0 bases from J, the gap between germline ends came to 12 bases. The chain's CDR3 is CASSVGGDSSYEQYF. The CDR3 DNA sequence: TGTGCCAGCAGCGTCGGCGGGGACAGCTCCTACGAGCAGTACTTC.

This chain joins TRBV27 and TRBJ2-7; TRBD2 matches 8 bases. The CDR3 runs 15 residues. J lost 4 bases, V lost 2 bases, and 7 bases had no gene match. The germline V gene encodes CDR1 MNHEY and CDR2 SMNVEV (reference sequence). DNA of the CDR3: TGTGCCAGCAGTTTAATGGGACTAGAAATTTACGAGCAGTACTTC. Its protein is CASSLMGLEIYEQYF.

V usage is TRBV29-1 and J usage is TRBJ1-2; TRBD1 matches 8 bases. Germline loops: CDR1 SQVTM, CDR2 ANQGSEA. This CDR3 comprises 14 residues. V gave up 1 base and J gave up 8 bases; unmatched junction bases: 9. CDR3 residues: CSVEADREMLGYTF. The CDR3 bases are TGCAGCGTTGAAGCGGACAGGGAGATGTTAGGCTACACCTTC.

The genes are TRBV28 and TRBJ2-5; 12 bases agree with TRBD2. V shed 6 bases, J shed 1 base, and the junction held 3 bases outside the gene matches. The CDR3 sequence is 15 residues long. Germline lookup yields CDR1 MDHEN and CDR2 SYDVKM. The CDR3 region has the DNA TGTGCCAGCAGACGACTAGCGGGGGCCCAAGAGACCCAGTACTTC. This sequence encodes CASRRLAGAQETQYF.

The chain links TRBV7-9 to TRBJ1-2; a possible D gene is TRBD1 (6 bases). Deletions cut 5 bases from V and 8 bases from J, with 18 bases between. Per germline, CDR1 SEHNR and CDR2 FQNEAQ (reference sequence). The CDR3 runs to 14 residues. The CDR3 protein is CASSQWDKVRGYTF. The CDR3 DNA reads as TGTGCCAGCAGCCAGTGGGACAAAGTTCGCGGCTACACCTTC. The full variable domain, in which reference TRBV7-9 and TRBJ1-2 provide the parts outside the CDR3, is DTGVSQNPRHKITKRGQNVTFRCDPISEHNRLYWYRQTLGQGPEFLTYFQNEAQLEKSRLLSDRFSAERPKGSFSTLEIQRTEQGDSAMYLCASSQWDKVRGYTFGSGTRLTVV.

This clonotype has more than one count but fewer than ten. J is TRBJ2-7 and V is TRBV7-6; 10 bases line up with TRBD2. The CDR3 runs to 16 residues. Germline assignment: CDR1 SGHVS and CDR2 FNYEAQ. With V trimmed by 5 bases and J by 1 base, 8 bases remained unmatched. The chain's CDR3 is CASSPEASGRSYEQYF. CDR3 nucleotides: TGTGCCAGCAGCCCTGAGGCTAGCGGGAGATCCTACGAGCAGTACTTC.

V and J are TRBV6-2 or TRBV6-3 and TRBJ2-7, with 8 bases fitting TRBD1. Looked up from germline, CDR1 is MNHEY and CDR2 is SVGEGT. Trimming took 2 bases from V and 0 from J; bases not matched to a gene: 9. CDR3 size: 17 residues. DNA for the CDR3: TGTGCCAGCAGTTACCCATACCGACAGGGGAGCTCCTACGAGCAGTACTTC. Encoded protein: CASSYPYRQGSSYEQYF.

The rearrangement links TRBV5-6 to TRBJ1-2; no definite D call. This CDR3 has 13 amino acids. From germline, CDR1 is SGHDT and CDR2 YYEEEE. Trimming cost V 0 bases and J 8 bases, with 11 bases left between them. CDR3 in DNA: TGTGCCAGCAGCTTGGCTCCTAGTAGAGGCTACACCTTC. It encodes CASSLAPSRGYTF.

The chain joins TRBV14 to TRBJ2-3, with 13 bases that match TRBD2. The CDR3 runs to 18 residues. CDR1 and CDR2 (germline): SGHDN, FVKESK. V lost 4 bases to trimming and J lost 1 base; unmatched junction nucleotides: 8. CDR3 loop: CASSPTSGGTGGTDTQYF. CDR3 DNA sequence: TGTGCCAGCAGCCCGACTAGCGGGGGGACCGGGGGCACAGATACGCAGTATTTT.

The chain couples TRBV5-1 to TRBJ2-7; D is unresolved. The CDR3 spans 14 residues. The germline V gene has CDR1 SGHRS and CDR2 YFSETQ. V was cut by 0 bases and J by 2 bases, with 9 bases left in between. The CDR3 bases are TGCGCCAGCAGCTTGGGGCCGGGTACCTACGAGCAGTACTTC. This encodes CASSLGPGTYEQYF.

This chain uses TRBV9 with TRBJ1-1, with D tentatively TRBD1 (5 bases). V was clipped by 4 bases and J by 10 bases, with 17 bases between them. This CDR3 is 13 amino acids long. Germline CDR1 reads SGDLS; CDR2 reads YYNGEE. The CDR3 sequence is CASSPVGGAGAFF. For the CDR3, the DNA is TGTGCCAGCAGCCCCGTGGGGGGAGCGGGAGCTTTCTTT.

The rearrangement uses TRBV13 and TRBJ2-1; 8 bases align to TRBD1. Germline trimming cut 5 bases from V and 6 bases from J; bases unmatched to any gene: 12. Germline V gene data show CDR1 as PRHDT and CDR2 as FYEKMQ (reference sequence). The CDR3 spans 16 residues. CDR3 sequence reads: CASSPRTGLGVNEQFF. The CDR3 DNA is TGTGCCAGCAGCCCAAGGACAGGGCTAGGTGTCAATGAGCAGTTCTTC.

The chain is built from TRBV7-9 and TRBJ2-1, with 11 bases matching TRBD2. This CDR3 has 18 amino acids. V shed 5 bases and J 8 bases; nucleotides not matched to a gene: 17. Germline loops: CDR1 SEHNR, CDR2 FQNEAQ (reference sequence). In nucleotides, the CDR3 is TGTGCCAGCAGCCACACCGTGAGGCTAGCGGGAGGCAGCGATGAGCAGTTCTTC. Amino acids: CASSHTVRLAGGSDEQFF.